This TCR beta chain was captured by sequencing in a study of technical replicates of blood from several donors. The CDR3 spans 14 residues. The V end lost 7 bases, the J end lost 3 bases, and 14 bases lay between the germline ends. Germline CDR1 SNHLY, CDR2 FYNNEI. TCRdb's table, derived via immunoSEQ multiplex PCR, lists solely in-frame clones and lacks some. The sample records tens of thousands of clones, 90% to 97% being singletons. This clone occurred once. Sequenced: T cells isolated from PBMCs. The source is a human donor in good health. The gene calls are TRBV2 and TRBJ2-3; D is perhaps TRBD1 (6 bases). The CDR3 region has the DNA TGTGCCAGCACAATTCAACAGGGAACAGATACGCAGTATTTT. Amino acid sequence: CASTIQQGTDTQYF.